The 2 T cell receptor beta chains below were found in one sample sequenced in a study of identical twins. Using its own MiXCR run on the 5' RACE reads, TCRdb lists one record per CDR3 protein. Altogether about 530,000 distinct CDR3 sequences are present, approximately 20% being singletons, with the ten largest covering 0.48%. The data were also submitted as part of a second study, on yellow fever vaccine responses in identical twins.

The sequenced material came from CD4+ T cells sorted from blood. The source of these receptors is a woman aged 18-35 years in good health.

This clonotype has only a few counts. This chain uses TRBV20-1 with TRBJ2-1; no clear D gene. V dropped 3 bases and J dropped 4 bases, with 16 bases sitting between them. CDR1 DFQATT and CDR2 SNEGSKA come from the germline V gene (reference sequence). This CDR3 has 15 residues. The CDR3 spells CSASVLVGGYNEQFF. The CDR3 DNA reads as TGCAGTGCTAGTGTGCTAGTAGGTGGATACAATGAGCAGTTCTTC.

The chain joins TRBV11-2 to TRBJ2-1; the D gene is possibly TRBD2 (6 bases). CDR1 is SGHAT, CDR2 FQNNGV, per germline. This CDR3 comprises 16 residues. V was cut by 6 bases and J by 7 bases, with 22 bases left in between. This CDR3 reads CASSHTGTGIRNEQFF. The CDR3 DNA sequence: TGTGCCAGCAGTCACACCGGGACTGGGATACGAAATGAGCAGTTCTTC.